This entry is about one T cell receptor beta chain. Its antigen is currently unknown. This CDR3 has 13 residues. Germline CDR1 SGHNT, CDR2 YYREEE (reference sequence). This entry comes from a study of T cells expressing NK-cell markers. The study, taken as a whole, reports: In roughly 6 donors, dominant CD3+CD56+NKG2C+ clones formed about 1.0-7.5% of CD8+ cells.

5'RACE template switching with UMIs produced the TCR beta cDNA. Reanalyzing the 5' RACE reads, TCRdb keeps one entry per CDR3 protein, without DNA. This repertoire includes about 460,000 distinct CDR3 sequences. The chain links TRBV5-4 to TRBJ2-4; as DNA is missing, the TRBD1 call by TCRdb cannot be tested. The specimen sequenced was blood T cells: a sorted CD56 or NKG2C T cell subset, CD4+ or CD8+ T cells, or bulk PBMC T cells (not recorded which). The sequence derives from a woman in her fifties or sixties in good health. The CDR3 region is CASSLDPGWQMYF.